The entry that follows covers one T cell receptor beta chain sequence. The antigen is not known. Being one base from a much bigger clone, this may be a read error. The sample belongs to a study of glioma-infiltrating T cells. Study observations and caveats: Tissue-blood divergence was below expectation in non-neoplastic patients, above in gliomas.

Amplification of TCR alpha and beta CDR3 regions from RNA used iRepertoire nested multiplex PCR. One-step reverse transcription and amplification started from about 100-400 ng of tissue mRNA or PBMC total RNA. TCRdb called the multiplex PCR reads again in MiXCR, with one record for every CDR3 protein. The sample shows a few hundred thousand distinct CDR3 sequences, around 45% of them seen only once. There are 12 residues in the CDR3. Germline V lookup: CDR1 MNHEY, CDR2 SVGEGT. This TCR was recovered from a human donor with low-grade glioma or glioblastoma, undergoing nonglioma brain surgery, or in good health (not recorded which). Sequenced material: glioma tissue, nonneoplastic brain tissue, or PBMCs (not recorded which). The chain is built from TRBV6-2 or TRBV6-3 and TRBJ2-1; D is perhaps TRBD1 (5 bases). In DNA form, the CDR3 reads TGTGCCAGCAGCCCAGGGCCTAAAGAGCAGTCCTTC. This gives the protein CASSPGPKEQSF.